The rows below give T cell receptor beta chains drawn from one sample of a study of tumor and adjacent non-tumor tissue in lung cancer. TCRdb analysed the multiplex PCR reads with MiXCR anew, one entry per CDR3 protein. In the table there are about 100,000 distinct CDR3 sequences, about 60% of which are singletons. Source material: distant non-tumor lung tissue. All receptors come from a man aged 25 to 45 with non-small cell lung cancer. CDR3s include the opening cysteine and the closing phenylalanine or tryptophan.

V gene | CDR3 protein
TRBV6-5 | CVSSYSTGGYDQYF
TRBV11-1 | CASSFRGQSDEQYF
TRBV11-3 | CASSPYTSDNTGELFF
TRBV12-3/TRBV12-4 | CTSSSGQGVQPQHF
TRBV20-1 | CSAPYRGDTETQYF
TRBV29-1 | CSVSAGGSRDEQFF
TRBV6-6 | CASSYSGSTDTQYF
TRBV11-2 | CSSSVSGWVGELFF
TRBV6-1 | CASGTRGKSSQPQHF
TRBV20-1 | CSPEGTDTQYF
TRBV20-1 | CSARFPGGTETLF
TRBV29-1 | CSVEAGTGGRDTQYF
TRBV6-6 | CASSSLRGAYEQYF
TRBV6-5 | CASSYAGGGEAIF
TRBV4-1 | CASSQDETRATYEQYF
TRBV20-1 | CSARDICDEFGELYF
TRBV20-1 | CSARIGGKTQYF
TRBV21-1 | CVSSNPRVFYGYTF
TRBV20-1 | CSARNPGGLTDTHNF
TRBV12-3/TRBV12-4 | CASSFGPGLGYTF
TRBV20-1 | CNARDPGRSGTGELFF
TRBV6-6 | CASSPRGPAKNIQYF
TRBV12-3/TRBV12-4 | CASTSPSYNELFF
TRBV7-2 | CDSTSPYEQYF
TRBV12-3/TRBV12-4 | CASNRLNTPNTGELFF
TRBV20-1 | CSARALLAGGSYNEQFF
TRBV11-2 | CASTWATGELFF
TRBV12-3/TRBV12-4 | CVSSLSSGGFNEQFF
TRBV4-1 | CASRERASNTGELVF